This T cell receptor (beta chain) came from a study of cytomegalovirus exposure and HLA in healthy donors. Broader study findings: Roughly even sequencing depth across donors was the assumption behind the presence/absence analyses. Listed as cytomegalovirus-associated were roughly 180 TCR beta chains.

PCR amplification relied on 60 Vbeta primers (plus 13 Jbeta primers). Authors' analysis steps: Roughly 11 million of the roughly 80 million unique TCR beta chains counted in a later analysis were shared. The protocol was immunoSEQ multiplex PCR, while the TCRdb copy is restricted to in-frame clones and leaves out a portion. The V and J calls and clone size were taken over from that table, and D and trimming were inferred from the DNA. This repertoire comprises about 48,000 clones; its ten largest clones make up more than 2%. With 3 bases clipped from V and 7 bases from J, the junction kept 14 bases outside the gene matches. This CDR3 comprises 17 residues. The germline gives CDR1 KGHSH, CDR2 LQKENI. Healthy bone marrow donors made up the donor group. Of note for this clone: Its antigen is not identified.

The rearrangement joins TRBV18 to TRBJ2-1; 8 bases are shared with TRBD1. Input material: PBMCs. This TCR was sampled from a middle-aged woman in good health and CMV-seronegative. The CDR3 loop is CASSPGGQGQSQNEQFF. The CDR3 bases are TGTGCCAGCTCACCTGGAGGACAGGGTCAGTCCCAGAATGAGCAGTTCTTC.